This TCR beta chain comes out of a study of CD4+ T cells in melanoma. This CDR3 region has 16 residues. The germline V gene has CDR1 MGHRA and CDR2 YSYEKL. Trimming took 0 bases from V and 5 from J; bases not matched to a gene: 6. Using immunoSEQ multiplex PCR, the repertoire was profiled, and TCRdb retains in-frame clones only, with some absent. The table has 45,000 or so clones, roughly 89% seen once. The rearrangement joins TRBV4-1 to TRBJ2-5; 10 bases are a match to TRBD2. The source is a human donor with melanoma. The sample taken for sequencing was peripheral blood. The CDR3 loop reads CASSQDGAGGPETQYF. The CDR3 nucleotides are TGCGCCAGCAGCCAAGATGGAGCGGGGGGGCCGGAGACCCAGTACTTC.